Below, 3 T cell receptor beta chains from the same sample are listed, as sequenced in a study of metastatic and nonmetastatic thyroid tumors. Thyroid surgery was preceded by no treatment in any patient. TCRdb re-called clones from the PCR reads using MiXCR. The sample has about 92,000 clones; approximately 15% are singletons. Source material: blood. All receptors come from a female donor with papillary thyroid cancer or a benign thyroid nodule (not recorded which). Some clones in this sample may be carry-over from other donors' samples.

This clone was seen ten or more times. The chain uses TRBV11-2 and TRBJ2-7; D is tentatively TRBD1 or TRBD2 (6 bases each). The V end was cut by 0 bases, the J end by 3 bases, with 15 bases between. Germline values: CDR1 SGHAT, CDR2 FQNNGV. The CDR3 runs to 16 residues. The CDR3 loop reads CASSLDGFGGLYEQYF. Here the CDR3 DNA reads TGTGCCAGCAGCTTAGATGGTTTCGGGGGCCTCTACGAGCAGTACTTC.

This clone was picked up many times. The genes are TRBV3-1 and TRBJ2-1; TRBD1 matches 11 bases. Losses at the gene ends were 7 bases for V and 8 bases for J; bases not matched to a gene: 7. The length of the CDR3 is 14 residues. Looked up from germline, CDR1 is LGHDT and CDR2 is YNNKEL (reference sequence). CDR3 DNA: TGTGCCAGCACCCCAGGACAGGGGGCCGATGAGCAGTTCTTC. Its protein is CASTPGQGADEQFF.

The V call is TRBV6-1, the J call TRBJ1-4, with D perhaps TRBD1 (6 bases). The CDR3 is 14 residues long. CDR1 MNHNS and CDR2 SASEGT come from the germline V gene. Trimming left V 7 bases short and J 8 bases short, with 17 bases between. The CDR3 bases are TGTGCCAGCACCTGGGGGGCCAGTAACGAAAAACTGTTTTTT. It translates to CASTWGASNEKLFF.